The 26 T cell receptor beta chains below were found in one sample sequenced in a study of T cells in Graves' hyperthyroidism and ophthalmopathy. RNA transcripts provided the source from which TCR beta CDR3 regions were amplified. Researchers ran a first-round RT-PCR on the TCR CDR3 using the HTBI primer set. TCRdb analysed the multiplex PCR reads with MiXCR anew, one entry per CDR3 protein. The sample carries about 600,000 distinct CDR3 sequences, approximately 16% recorded once. Sequenced material: blood. The receptors here all came from a woman between 40 and 55 years old with Graves' ophthalmopathy.

This clonotype was counted ten times or more. The chain uses TRBV30 and TRBJ2-1; 7 bases match TRBD2. Germline V lookup: CDR1 GTSNPN, CDR2 SVGIG (reference sequence). V lost 2 bases to trimming and J lost 1 base; unmatched junction nucleotides: 5. This CDR3 is built from 15 residues. In DNA, the CDR3 is TGTGCCTGGAGTACAGCGGGACTATCCTACAATGAGCAGTTCTTC. Translated, it gives CAWSTAGLSYNEQFF.

The table lists this clonotype with a few counts. The gene calls are TRBV5-1 and TRBJ1-1, with D possibly matching TRBD1 (5 bases). The germline gives CDR1 SGHRS, CDR2 YFSETQ. The V end was cut by 4 bases, the J end by 5 bases, with 15 bases between. The CDR3 is made up of 14 amino acids. As DNA, the CDR3 is TGCGCCAGCAGCCGTGGGCAGGGTTGGACTGAAGCTTTCTTT. Amino acids: CASSRGQGWTEAFF.

This clonotype has ten or more counts. This sequence joins TRBV3-1 and TRBJ2-1; D is unclear. The CDR3 runs 15 residues. The V gene's germline CDR1 is LGHDT and CDR2 YNNKEL (reference sequence). Trimming removed 0 bases at V and 12 bases at J, with 18 bases between. The CDR3 reads CASSQDATGSLRQFF. The CDR3 region has the DNA TGTGCCAGCAGCCAAGATGCCACCGGTAGCCTGCGGCAGTTCTTC.

A word on this clonotype: One end of the junction does not line up with germline, which may come from a read error. This chain links TRBV10-3 with TRBJ2-1; 7 positions agree with TRBD2. Germline V gene sequence: CDR1 ENHRY, CDR2 SYGVKD. The CDR3 consists of 14 residues. The CDR3 reads CAVSNRDYDNEQFF. CDR3 sequence (DNA): TGTGCCGTCAGTAATCGGGACTATGACAATGAGCAGTTCTTC.

This clonotype occurred a few times. The chain carries TRBV19 and TRBJ2-1; 9 nucleotides match TRBD2. With V trimmed by 7 bases and J by 4 bases, 8 bases remained unmatched. CDR1 LNHDA and CDR2 SQIVND come from the germline V gene (reference sequence). The CDR3 totals 15 residues. The CDR3 protein is CASTLGLAPYNEQFF. The CDR3 nucleotides are TGTGCCAGTACCCTCGGACTAGCGCCTTACAATGAGCAGTTCTTC. The full variable domain, in which reference TRBV19 and TRBJ2-1 provide the parts outside the CDR3, is DGGITQSPKYLFRKEGQNVTLSCEQNLNHDAMYWYRQDPGQGLRLIYYSQIVNDFQKGDIAEGYSVSREKKESFPLTVTSAQKNPTAFYLCASTLGLAPYNEQFFGPGTRLTVL.

V is TRBV25-1 and J is TRBJ1-2; D unclear. The germline V and J ends were trimmed by 1 base and 8 bases, with 14 bases remaining between them. CDR3 length equals 14 residues. The germline gives CDR1 MGHDK, CDR2 SYGVNS. The CDR3 DNA reads TGTGCCAGCAGTGAATCTCGGCAGTACCAAGGCTACACCTTC. Translation: CASSESRQYQGYTF.

This clonotype was counted ten times or more. This sequence joins TRBV6-1 and TRBJ1-3; the match to TRBD1 covers 10 bases. CDR3 length equals 15 residues. Germline trimming cut 5 bases from V and 9 bases from J; bases unmatched to any gene: 10. The germline CDR1 and CDR2 sequences are MNHNS and SASEGT. The CDR3 DNA reads as TGTGCCAGCAGTACTTGGACAGGGGGGCCCTTCACCATATATTTT. Encoded protein: CASSTWTGGPFTIYF.

This clonotype was seen repeatedly, ten times or more. This sequence joins TRBV7-2 and TRBJ2-7; 9 bases agree with TRBD2. Looked up from germline, CDR1 is SGHTA and CDR2 is FQGNSA. V gave up 5 bases and J gave up 7 bases; unmatched junction bases: 15. This CDR3 spans 16 amino acids. DNA for the CDR3: TGTGCCAGCAGCCCCTACACTCGCGGGAGGGCCCAAGAGCAGTACTTC. Translating gives CASSPYTRGRAQEQYF. The whole variable domain, remainder taken from reference TRBV7-2 and TRBJ2-7, is GAGVSQSPSNKVTEKGKDVELRCDPISGHTALYWYRQSLGQGLEFLIYFQGNSAPDKSGLPSDRFSAERTGGSVSTLTIQRTQQEDSAVYLCASSPYTRGRAQEQYFGPGTRLTVT.

This chain uses TRBV4-1 with TRBJ2-4; D is perhaps TRBD1 (5 bases). V lost 1 base and J lost 0, with 19 bases in between. This CDR3 spans 19 amino acids. CDR1 is MGHRA, CDR2 YSYEKL, per germline. This CDR3 reads CASSQGLFVDSQAKNIQYF. CDR3 bases: TGCGCCAGCAGCCAAGGGCTCTTCGTTGACAGCCAAGCCAAAAACATTCAGTACTTC.

This clonotype was picked up many times. The rearrangement joins TRBV28 to TRBJ2-3; tentative D call: TRBD2 (5 bases). This CDR3 has 12 residues. CDR1 MDHEN and CDR2 SYDVKM come from the germline V gene. The CDR3 DNA reads TGTGCTGTAGAGGGAGAGTCAGATACGCAGTATTTT. This sequence encodes CAVEGESDTQYF.

The sample holds a few counts of this clonotype. This chain links TRBV6-1 with TRBJ1-1; D gene unclear. The CDR3 consists of 15 residues. V was trimmed by 7 bases and J by 0 bases, leaving 15 bases between them. CDR1 MNHNS and CDR2 SASEGT come from the germline V gene. The CDR3 reads CASTRTPTVNTEAFF. CDR3 nucleotides: TGTGCCAGCACTAGGACCCCCACGGTGAACACTGAAGCTTTCTTT.

This clonotype was detected a few times. The chain carries TRBV2 and TRBJ2-1; D call uncertain. Trimming took off 5 bases at V and 9 bases at J, with 11 bases between the two ends. The CDR3 consists of 12 residues. Germline V CDR1 and CDR2: SNHLY, FYNNEI. The CDR3 protein is CASSLMVGEQFF. Here the CDR3 DNA reads TGTGCCAGCAGTTTGATGGTCGGTGAGCAGTTCTTC.

This clonotype came up many times. This chain joins TRBV2 and TRBJ1-1; the D gene is possibly TRBD1 (5 bases). This CDR3 contains 13 residues. Per the germline V gene, CDR1 is SNHLY and CDR2 is FYNNEI. V was clipped by 9 bases and J by 1 base, with 12 bases between them. DNA for the CDR3: TGTGCCAGGGGGGGGATTGGGAACACTGAAGCTTTCTTT. Encoded protein: CARGGIGNTEAFF.

The sample holds many counts of this clonotype. The chain carries TRBV6-1 and TRBJ2-7; 7 nucleotides line up with TRBD1. V dropped 1 base and J dropped 5; count of bases not matched to a gene: 8. Per the germline V gene, CDR1 is MNHNS and CDR2 is SASEGT. There are 15 residues in the CDR3. For the CDR3, the DNA is TGTGCCAGCAGTGAAGAAAAGACAGGGTACCACGAGCAGTACTTC. Amino acids: CASSEEKTGYHEQYF.

The genes are TRBV18 and TRBJ2-7; 8 nucleotides align to TRBD1. This CDR3 is built from 14 residues. V dropped 3 bases and J dropped 3; count of bases not matched to a gene: 4. Germline-derived CDR1 and CDR2 are KGHSH and LQKENI. The CDR3 here is CASSPDRVSYEQYF. The CDR3 DNA follows: TGTGCCAGCTCACCGGACAGGGTAAGCTACGAGCAGTACTTC.

About this clonotype: This clone may be a read error of a much larger clone one base away. The chain uses TRBV10-3 and TRBJ2-7; 7 bases line up with TRBD1. Germline V gives CDR1 ENHRY, CDR2 SYGVKD. V gave up 4 bases and J gave up 2 bases; unmatched junction bases: 8. This CDR3 has 15 amino acids. The CDR3 here is CAISGAGTEPYEQYF. CDR3 DNA: TGTGCCATCAGTGGGGCCGGGACAGAGCCCTACGAGCAGTACTTC.

This clonotype has a handful of counts. The chain recombines TRBV14 with TRBJ2-3; D may be TRBD1 or TRBD2 (5 bases each). The germline V gene has CDR1 SGHDN and CDR2 FVKESK. This CDR3 region has 18 residues. V lost 3 bases and J 0 bases, leaving 19 bases between the germline ends. CDR3 bases: TGTGCCAGCAGCCAGAATCGACAGAGATGGACTAGCACAGATACGCAGTATTTT. Protein product: CASSQNRQRWTSTDTQYF.

This clonotype was counted many times. The V call is TRBV20-1, the J call TRBJ2-2; 13 bases match TRBD2. The CDR3 sequence is 16 residues long. Germline lookup yields CDR1 DFQATT and CDR2 SNEGSKA (reference sequence). The junction had 9 bases not matched to a gene; V was cut back by 5 bases and J by 6 bases. The chain's CDR3 is CSAPRAGLAGSGELFF. The CDR3 DNA reads TGCAGTGCTCCCAGGGCGGGACTAGCGGGATCCGGGGAGCTGTTTTTT.

The table lists this clonotype with many counts. CDR3 nucleotides: TGTGCCAGCAGCTTAGATGTCTGGCAGGGGGTTAACTATGGCTACACCTTC. This gives the protein CASSLDVWQGVNYGYTF. The rearrangement joins TRBV11-2 to TRBJ1-2; 7 bases are a match to TRBD1. V shed 0 bases and J 1 base; nucleotides not matched to a gene: 8. The CDR3 totals 17 residues. Germline V lookup: CDR1 SGHAT, CDR2 FQNNGV.

The chain is built from TRBV12-3 or TRBV12-4 and TRBJ1-5; weak D call: TRBD1 (6 bases). V was cut by 7 bases and J by 5 bases, with 12 bases left in between. CDR3 length: 13 residues. CDR3 sequence: CASTPTGDQPQHF. The CDR3 coding sequence is TGTGCCAGCACCCCGACAGGAGATCAGCCCCAGCATTTT.

This clonotype showed up just a few times. This chain uses TRBV18 with TRBJ1-6; unclear D gene. The CDR3 is made up of 16 amino acids. The V and J ends lost 5 bases and 7 bases respectively, with 18 bases between them. Germline CDR1 is KGHSH and CDR2 is LQKENI. In nucleotides, the CDR3 is TGTGCCAGCTCAGCGGTCCAGAACCAGAACAATTCACCCCTCCACTTT. Amino acid sequence: CASSAVQNQNNSPLHF.

In its sample, this clonotype was seen a few times. Here the CDR3 reads CASSLRTSGTNYEQYF. The CDR3 DNA reads TGTGCCAGCAGCCTCCGGACTAGCGGGACCAACTACGAGCAGTACTTC. The chain carries TRBV13 and TRBJ2-7, with 12 bases that match TRBD2. V shed 5 bases and J 3 bases; nucleotides not matched to a gene: 8. The length of the CDR3 is 16 residues. Germline V gene data show CDR1 as PRHDT and CDR2 as FYEKMQ (reference sequence).

This clonotype has at least ten counts. The chain combines TRBV7-8 with TRBJ1-2, with 7 bases fitting TRBD1. With V trimmed by 5 bases and J by 5 bases, 11 bases remained unmatched. The CDR3 is 15 residues long. Germline loops: CDR1 SGHVS, CDR2 FQNEAQ. The CDR3 DNA is TGTGCCAGCAGCCTAAGACCGGGACAGTTTTATGGCTACACCTTC. Its translation is CASSLRPGQFYGYTF.

This clonotype was observed a handful of times. V gene TRBV15 combines with J gene TRBJ2-1; 8 nucleotides match TRBD1. J gave up 2 bases and V 9 bases, and 3 bases lay outside the gene matches. CDR1 and CDR2 from the germline V gene are LNHNV and YYDKDF (reference sequence). This CDR3 has 13 amino acids. Here the CDR3 reads CATRQGPYNEQFF. As DNA, the CDR3 is TGTGCCACGAGACAGGGGCCCTACAATGAGCAGTTCTTC.

This clonotype has at least ten counts. J is TRBJ2-3 and V is TRBV6-1; the match to TRBD1 covers 7 bases. The junction had 16 bases not matched to a gene; V was cut back by 6 bases and J by 4 bases. In germline, CDR1 is MNHNS, CDR2 SASEGT. The CDR3 has 17 amino acids. The CDR3: CASSHTLGQALPDTQYF. CDR3 in DNA: TGTGCCAGCAGCCATACTCTAGGACAGGCCCTCCCAGATACGCAGTATTTT.

This clonotype was seen a handful of times. The chain recombines TRBV7-9 with TRBJ2-2; D is possibly TRBD2 (6 bases). V was clipped by 1 base and J by 3 bases, with 9 bases between them. CDR1 is SEHNR and CDR2 is FQNEAQ in the germline V gene (reference sequence). There are 15 residues in the CDR3. In DNA, the CDR3 is TGTGCCAGCAGCTTAGGTTGGGAGGACACCGGGGAGCTGTTTTTT. Its protein is CASSLGWEDTGELFF.